This TCR beta chain is drawn from a study of T-cell memory formation after mild COVID-19. Study-level background: Across donors, TCR clusters were largely donor specific. Study-wide findings and caveats: Memory from before infection featured some responding clones, which suggests cross-reactive memory joined.

TCR alpha and TCR beta cDNA libraries carrying sample barcodes and UMIs were produced by 5'RACE using constant-segment primers. Via MiXCR, TCRdb re-called the 5' RACE reads, giving one row per CDR3 protein. The sample lists over 400,000 distinct CDR3 sequences; around a quarter were seen once. This clonotype has more than one count but fewer than ten. Antigen: not known. Unmatched junction bases numbered 11, after V lost 2 bases and J lost 0 bases. Germline V gene sequence: CDR1 SGHRS, CDR2 YFSETQ. The CDR3 is made up of 19 amino acids. Sequencing used PBMCs or a T cell subset sorted from them (not recorded which). The receptor's source is an adult woman who had mild COVID-19 (a few samples of this study predate the infection). Cell type and time point are not known. The genes are TRBV5-1 and TRBJ1-1, with 12 bases fitting TRBD1. The CDR3 protein is CASSFGTGGLDNVNTEAFF. The CDR3 DNA reads TGCGCCAGCAGCTTCGGGACAGGGGGCCTTGACAATGTGAACACTGAAGCTTTCTTT.